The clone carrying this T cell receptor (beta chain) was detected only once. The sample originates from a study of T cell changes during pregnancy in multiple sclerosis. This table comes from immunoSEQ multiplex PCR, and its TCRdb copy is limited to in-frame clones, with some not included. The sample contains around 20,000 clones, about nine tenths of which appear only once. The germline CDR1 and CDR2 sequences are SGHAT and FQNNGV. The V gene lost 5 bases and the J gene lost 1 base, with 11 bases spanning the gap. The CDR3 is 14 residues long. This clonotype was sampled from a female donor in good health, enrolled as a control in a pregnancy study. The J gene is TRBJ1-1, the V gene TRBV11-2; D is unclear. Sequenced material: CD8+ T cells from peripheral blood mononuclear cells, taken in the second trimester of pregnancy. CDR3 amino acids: CASSPPLGNTEAFF. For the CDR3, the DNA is TGTGCCAGCAGCCCACCCCTAGGGAACACTGAAGCTTTCTTT. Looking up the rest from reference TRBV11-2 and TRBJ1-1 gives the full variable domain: EAGVAQSPRYKIIEKRQSVAFWCNPISGHATLYWYQQILGQGPKLLIQFQNNGVVDDSQLPKDRFSAERLKGVDSTLKIQPAKLEDSAVYLCASSPPLGNTEAFFGQGTRLTVV.